This T cell receptor (beta chain) was observed in a study of blood T cells in healthy people across ages. Study outcomes and limitations: Lack of knowledge of donor CMV status possibly confounded expanded clonotype changes.

The CDR3 is 14 residues long. V was shortened by 0 bases and J by 5 bases, with 11 bases between the two germline ends. The germline gives CDR1 SGHRS, CDR2 YFSETQ. All donors came from Russia, were Caucasian and healthy, and spanned ages 6 to 90. Isolated per sample were at least 6 million PBMCs. This clonotype was picked up many times. Its antigen is not identified. With a J-beta primer mix and a sample-barcoded 5' primer, a second PCR ran 7 to 11 cycles. TCRdb itself ran the 5' RACE reads through MiXCR, one entry per CDR3 protein. This table holds 1.6 million or so distinct CDR3 sequences, around 36% found once.

The sequence was collected from a woman in her 30s in good health. V is TRBV5-1 and J is TRBJ2-5; the D is unclear. The source material was blood. CDR3: CASSLGSLGETQYF. CDR3 nucleotides: TGCGCCAGCAGCTTGGGCTCGTTAGGTGAGACCCAGTACTTC. Using reference TRBV5-1 and TRBJ2-5 for the parts outside the CDR3, the full variable domain is KAGVTQTPRYLIKTRGQQVTLSCSPISGHRSVSWYQQTPGQGLQFLFEYFSETQRNKGNFPGRFSGRQFSNSRSEMNVSTLELGDSALYLCASSLGSLGETQYFGPGTRLLVL.